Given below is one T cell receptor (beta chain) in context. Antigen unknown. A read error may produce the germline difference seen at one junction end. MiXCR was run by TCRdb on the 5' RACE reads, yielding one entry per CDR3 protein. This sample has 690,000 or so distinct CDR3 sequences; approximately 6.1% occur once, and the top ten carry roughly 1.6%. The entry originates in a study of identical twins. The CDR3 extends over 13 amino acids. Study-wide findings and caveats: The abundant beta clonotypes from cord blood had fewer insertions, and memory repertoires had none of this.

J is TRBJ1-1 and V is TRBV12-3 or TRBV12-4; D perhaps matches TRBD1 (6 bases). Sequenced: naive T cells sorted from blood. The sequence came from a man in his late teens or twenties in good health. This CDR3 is CASSHRVWTEALF. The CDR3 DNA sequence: TGTGCCAGCAGTCACAGGGTATGGACTGAAGCTCTCTTT.